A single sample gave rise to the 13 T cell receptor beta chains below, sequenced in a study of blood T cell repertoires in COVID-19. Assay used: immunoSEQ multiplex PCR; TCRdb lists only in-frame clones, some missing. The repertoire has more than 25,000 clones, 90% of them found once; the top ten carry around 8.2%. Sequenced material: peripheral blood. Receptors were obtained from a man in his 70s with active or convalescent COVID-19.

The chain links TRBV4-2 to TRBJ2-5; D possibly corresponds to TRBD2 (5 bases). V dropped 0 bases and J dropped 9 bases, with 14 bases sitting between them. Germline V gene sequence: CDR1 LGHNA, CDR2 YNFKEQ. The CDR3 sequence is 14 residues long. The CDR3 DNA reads TGTGCCAGCAGCCAAGATCCGGAACTCGGGGCCCAGTACTTC. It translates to CASSQDPELGAQYF.

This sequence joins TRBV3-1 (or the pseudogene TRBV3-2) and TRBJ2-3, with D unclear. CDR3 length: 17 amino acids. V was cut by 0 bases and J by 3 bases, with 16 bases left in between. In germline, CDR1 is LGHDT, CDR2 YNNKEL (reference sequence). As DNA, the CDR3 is TGTGCCAGCAGCCAAGATTTAAAGAACGTGAGGACAGATACGCAGTATTTT. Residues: CASSQDLKNVRTDTQYF.

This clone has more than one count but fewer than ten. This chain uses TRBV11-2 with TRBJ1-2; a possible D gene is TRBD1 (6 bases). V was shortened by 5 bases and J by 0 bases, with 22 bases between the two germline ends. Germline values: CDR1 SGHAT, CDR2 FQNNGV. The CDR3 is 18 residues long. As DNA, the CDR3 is TGTGCCAGCAGCCTACTGACAGGCGACAAAATATCTAACTATGGCTACACCTTC. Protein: CASSLLTGDKISNYGYTF.

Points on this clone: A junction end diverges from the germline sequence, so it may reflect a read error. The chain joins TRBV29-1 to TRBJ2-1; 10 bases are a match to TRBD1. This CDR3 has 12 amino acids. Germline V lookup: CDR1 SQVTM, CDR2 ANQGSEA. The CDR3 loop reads CSVFDRGRIRIF. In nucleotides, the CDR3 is TGCAGCGTTTTCGACAGGGGGCGAATCAGGATCTTC.

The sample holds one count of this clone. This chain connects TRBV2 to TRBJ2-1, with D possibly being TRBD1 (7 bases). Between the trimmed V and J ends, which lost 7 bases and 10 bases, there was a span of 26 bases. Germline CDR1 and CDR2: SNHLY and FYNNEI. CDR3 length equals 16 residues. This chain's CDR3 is CASIPQGGDTMNEQFF. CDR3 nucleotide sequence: TGTGCCAGCATACCCCAGGGGGGTGACACAATGAACGAGCAGTTCTTC.

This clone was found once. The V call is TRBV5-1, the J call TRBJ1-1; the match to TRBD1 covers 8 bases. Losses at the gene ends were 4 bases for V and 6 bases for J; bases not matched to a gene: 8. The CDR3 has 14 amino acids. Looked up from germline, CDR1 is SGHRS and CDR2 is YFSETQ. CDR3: CASSPAGTGAEAFF. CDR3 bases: TGCGCCAGCAGCCCAGCGGGGACAGGCGCTGAAGCTTTCTTT.

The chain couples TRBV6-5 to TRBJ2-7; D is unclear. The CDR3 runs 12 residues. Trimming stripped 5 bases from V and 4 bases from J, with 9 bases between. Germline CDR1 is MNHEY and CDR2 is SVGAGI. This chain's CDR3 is CASSNSLYEQYF. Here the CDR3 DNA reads TGTGCCAGCAGTAACAGCCTATACGAGCAGTACTTC.

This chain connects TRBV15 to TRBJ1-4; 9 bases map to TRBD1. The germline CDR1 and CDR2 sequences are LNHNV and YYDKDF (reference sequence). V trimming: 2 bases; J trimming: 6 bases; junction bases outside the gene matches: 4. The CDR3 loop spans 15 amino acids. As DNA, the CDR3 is TGTGCCACCAGCAGAACCGGACAGGGGTATGAAAAACTGTTTTTT. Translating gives CATSRTGQGYEKLFF.

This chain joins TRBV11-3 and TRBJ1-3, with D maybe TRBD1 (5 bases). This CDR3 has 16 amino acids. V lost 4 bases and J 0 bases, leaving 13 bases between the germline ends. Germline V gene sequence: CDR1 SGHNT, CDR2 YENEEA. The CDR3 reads CASSSGGTDSGNTIYF. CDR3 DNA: TGTGCCAGCAGCTCGGGGGGTACCGACTCTGGAAACACCATATATTTT.

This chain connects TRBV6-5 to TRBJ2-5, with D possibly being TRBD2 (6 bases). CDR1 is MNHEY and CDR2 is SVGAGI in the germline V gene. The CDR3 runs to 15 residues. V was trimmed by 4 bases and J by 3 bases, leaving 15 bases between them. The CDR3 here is CASSFSLGGKETQYF. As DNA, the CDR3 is TGTGCCAGCAGTTTCTCCCTGGGCGGGAAAGAGACCCAGTACTTC.

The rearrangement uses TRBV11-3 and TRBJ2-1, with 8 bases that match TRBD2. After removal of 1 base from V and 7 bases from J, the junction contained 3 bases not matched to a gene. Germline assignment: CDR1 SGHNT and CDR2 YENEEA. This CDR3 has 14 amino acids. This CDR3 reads CASSLAGGLNEQFF. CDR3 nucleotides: TGTGCCAGCAGCTTAGCGGGGGGGCTGAATGAGCAGTTCTTC.

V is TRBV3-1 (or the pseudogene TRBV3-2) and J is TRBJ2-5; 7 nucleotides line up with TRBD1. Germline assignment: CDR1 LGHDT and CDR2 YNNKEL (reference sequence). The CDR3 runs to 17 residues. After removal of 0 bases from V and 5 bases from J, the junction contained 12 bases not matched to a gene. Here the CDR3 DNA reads TGTGCCAGCAGCCAAGATTTGTCAGGGGGAAGGATGGAGACCCAGTACTTC. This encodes CASSQDLSGGRMETQYF.

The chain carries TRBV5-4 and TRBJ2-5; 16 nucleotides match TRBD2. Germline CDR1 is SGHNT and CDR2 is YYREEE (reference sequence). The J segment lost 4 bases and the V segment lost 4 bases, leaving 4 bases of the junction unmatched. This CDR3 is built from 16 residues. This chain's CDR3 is CASSKGLAGGPETQYF. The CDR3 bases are TGTGCCAGCAGCAAGGGACTAGCGGGGGGGCCAGAGACCCAGTACTTC.